A selection of T cell receptor beta chains follows, all from one sample in a study of cytomegalovirus exposure and HLA in healthy donors. Measured with immunoSEQ multiplex PCR; TCRdb has only the in-frame clones, and not every one. The data hold 80,000 to 95,000 clones, with 55% to 85% observed a single time. Source material: PBMCs. The receptors derive from a woman under 30 in good health and CMV-seropositive. The CDR3 runs from the conserved cysteine through the conserved F or W. D genes are given only for firm matches. A clone size is listed for some rows: how often the clone was seen (once, few, many), or a class if it is expanded.

j_gene: TRBJ1-5
d_gene: -
v_gene: TRBV6-1
abundance: -
CDR3aa: CASSEAGRGPYQPQHF
CDR3nt: TGTGCCAGCAGTGAAGCTGGGAGGGGCCCTTATCAGCCCCAGCATTTT

j_gene: TRBJ1-5
d_gene: -
v_gene: TRBV10-3
abundance: -
CDR3aa: CAISESTSQPQHF
CDR3nt: TGTGCCATCAGTGAGTCTACAAGTCAGCCCCAGCATTTT

j_gene: TRBJ1-2
d_gene: -
v_gene: TRBV6-5
abundance: -
CDR3aa: CASSEVEQFYGYTF
CDR3nt: TGTGCCAGCAGTGAAGTAGAACAGTTTTATGGCTACACCTTC

j_gene: TRBJ2-2
d_gene: TRBD2
v_gene: TRBV7-2
abundance: -
CDR3aa: CASSLFRGANTGELFF
CDR3nt: TGTGCCAGCAGCTTGTTCCGGGGGGCGAACACCGGGGAGCTGTTTTTT

j_gene: TRBJ2-2
d_gene: -
v_gene: TRBV5-5
abundance: -
CDR3aa: CASSLNVNGKGEAGELFF
CDR3nt: TGTGCCAGCAGCTTGAATGTTAACGGGAAGGGAGAGGCCGGGGAGCTGTTTTTT

j_gene: TRBJ2-4
d_gene: TRBD2
v_gene: TRBV5-1
abundance: few
CDR3aa: CASSPLAGSAKNIQYF
CDR3nt: TGCGCCAGCAGCCCCTTAGCGGGATCGGCCAAAAACATTCAGTACTTC

j_gene: TRBJ2-3
d_gene: -
v_gene: TRBV18
abundance: -
CDR3aa: CASSPAGPRDTQYF
CDR3nt: TGTGCCAGCTCGCCCGCGGGACCTAGAGATACGCAGTATTTT

j_gene: TRBJ1-2
d_gene: TRBD1
v_gene: TRBV5-1
abundance: -
CDR3aa: CASSTMTGGTNYGYTF
CDR3nt: TGCGCCAGCAGCACGATGACAGGGGGAACTAACTATGGCTACACCTTC

j_gene: TRBJ2-1
d_gene: TRBD2
v_gene: TRBV27
abundance: once
CDR3aa: CASSSGLAGNNEQFF
CDR3nt: TGTGCCAGCAGTTCCGGACTAGCGGGAAACAATGAGCAGTTCTTC

j_gene: TRBJ2-1
d_gene: TRBD1
v_gene: TRBV5-4
abundance: -
CDR3aa: CASSLAGTGYNEQFF
CDR3nt: TGTGCCAGCAGCTTAGCCGGGACAGGGTATAATGAGCAGTTCTTC

j_gene: TRBJ2-2
d_gene: -
v_gene: TRBV6-5
abundance: -
CDR3aa: CASEAPDTGELFF
CDR3nt: TGTGCCAGCGAGGCTCCGGACACCGGGGAGCTGTTTTTT

j_gene: TRBJ1-5
d_gene: TRBD1
v_gene: TRBV15
abundance: -
CDR3aa: CATSSYRGLGQPQHF
CDR3nt: TGTGCCACCAGCAGTTACAGGGGGCTCGGACAGCCCCAGCATTTT

j_gene: TRBJ2-7
d_gene: -
v_gene: TRBV7-8
abundance: -
CDR3aa: CASSLGRDYEQYF
CDR3nt: TGTGCCAGCAGCTTAGGCAGGGATTACGAGCAGTACTTC

j_gene: TRBJ2-7
d_gene: TRBD1
v_gene: TRBV27
abundance: -
CDR3aa: CASGLMTGQGTHEQYF
CDR3nt: TGTGCCAGCGGCCTTATGACGGGACAGGGTACCCACGAGCAGTACTTC

j_gene: TRBJ2-2
d_gene: TRBD1
v_gene: TRBV2
abundance: -
CDR3aa: CASSEGGQGAKRVLFF
CDR3nt: TGTGCCAGCAGTGAAGGGGGACAGGGGGCGAAGCGGGTGCTGTTTTTT

j_gene: TRBJ1-1
d_gene: TRBD1
v_gene: TRBV5-1
abundance: -
CDR3aa: CASSPSTGDLEAFF
CDR3nt: TGCGCCAGCAGCCCTTCGACAGGGGACCTTGAAGCTTTCTTT

j_gene: TRBJ2-7
d_gene: -
v_gene: TRBV9
abundance: -
CDR3aa: CASSVGASYEQYF
CDR3nt: TGTGCCAGCAGCGTAGGCGCCTCCTACGAGCAGTACTTC

j_gene: TRBJ2-5
d_gene: TRBD2
v_gene: TRBV11-2
abundance: once
CDR3aa: CASSLDPLAGLIQETQYF
CDR3nt: TGTGCCAGCAGCTTAGATCCACTAGCGGGACTTATCCAAGAGACCCAGTACTTC

j_gene: TRBJ2-1
d_gene: TRBD2
v_gene: TRBV7-3
abundance: -
CDR3aa: CASSTGLAGSLGEQFF
CDR3nt: TGTGCCAGCAGCACCGGACTAGCGGGGAGCCTGGGGGAGCAGTTCTTC

j_gene: TRBJ2-7
d_gene: -
v_gene: TRBV7-2
abundance: -
CDR3aa: CASSFRDSSYEQYF
CDR3nt: TGTGCCAGCAGCTTCCGTGACAGCTCCTACGAGCAGTACTTC

j_gene: TRBJ2-7
d_gene: TRBD2
v_gene: TRBV7-6
abundance: once
CDR3aa: CASSLVPPGTSFHEQYF
CDR3nt: TGTGCCAGCAGCTTAGTCCCCCCCGGGACTAGTTTCCACGAGCAGTACTTC

j_gene: TRBJ2-3
d_gene: -
v_gene: TRBV6-5
abundance: -
CDR3aa: CASTPYGLRGDTQYF
CDR3nt: TGTGCCAGCACTCCGTACGGACTACGAGGGGATACGCAGTATTTT